The present entry profiles one T cell receptor (beta chain) with its context. What it binds is unknown. Extracted total RNA amounted to at least 5.5 micrograms for each sample. A second PCR, run for about 7 to 11 cycles, used a sample-barcoded 5' primer plus a J-beta primer mix. One entry per CDR3 protein results from TCRdb running MiXCR on the 5' RACE reads. Among 600,000 to 1,000,000 distinct CDR3 sequences listed, 20% to 25% were seen once. The source of the sample is a study of blood T cells in healthy people across ages. Broader study findings: Donor CMV status, an unknown factor, possibly confounded changes in expanded clonotypes.

These data also formed part of another study, on T cells of mothers and their children. That work contributes: According to the study, all extracted RNA entered cDNA synthesis at around 1.5 ug per 15 ul.

Sample: blood. This TCR was sampled from a boy between 10 and 17 years old in good health.

The CDR3 here is CASSKVLGTGNEKLFF. The CDR3 DNA reads as TGTGCCAGCAGCAAAGTTTTGGGGACGGGTAATGAAAAACTGTTTTTT. V gene TRBV21-1 combines with J gene TRBJ1-4; the table's D call TRBD1 went unverified against the DNA. TRBV21-1 corresponds to a pseudogene. The CDR3 loop spans 16 amino acids.